The present T cell receptor (beta chain) was sequenced within a study of Graves' ophthalmopathy and Graves' hyperthyroidism. RNA transcripts provided the template for amplifying TCR beta CDR3 regions. After a first-round RT-PCR with HTBI primers, a second-round multiplex PCR was run. Each CDR3 protein is one row after TCRdb ran MiXCR on the multiplex PCR reads. Here the sample spans approximately 460,000 distinct CDR3 sequences, over 13% being singletons. The CDR3 extends over 8 amino acids. Germline V CDR1 and CDR2: DFQATT, SNEGSKA (reference sequence). This clonotype was seen repeatedly, ten times or more.

This TCR came from a woman younger than 45 with Graves' ophthalmopathy. The sequencing input was blood. The chain is built from TRBV20-1 and TRBJ1-2, with D uncertain. The CDR3 loop reads CSAIGYTF. DNA for the CDR3: TGCAGCGCGATTGGCTACACCTTC.